The entry below gives a single T cell receptor (beta chain) sequence along with its context. Its cognate antigen is unknown. The data were obtained in a study of T cell responses to AZD1222 COVID-19 vaccine. Regarding the study as a whole: Two AZD1222 administrations were followed by greater Spike-specific TCR breadth and depth. Donor demographics were predominantly white British with a female majority; clonal diversity may be underestimated. Baseline testing showed seropositivity in only 5 or 6 AZD1222 recipients. A reported finding is that nearly half of spike-specific TCRs target unmutated variant regions.

Libraries were prepared by immunoSEQ multiplex PCR; TCRdb keeps only in-frame clonotypes and omits some of them. Among about 180,000 clones listed, approximately 90% were seen once. The CDR3 has 14 amino acids. Deletions cut 0 bases from V and 1 base from J, with 6 bases between. CDR1 MNHEY and CDR2 SVGAGI come from the germline V gene. This receptor was identified in an adult who received the MenACWY meningococcal vaccine as a control. This chain joins TRBV6-5 and TRBJ2-5; unclear D gene. Here the sequenced sample was peripheral blood, taken 28 days after the second dose of the MenACWY control vaccine. CDR3 amino acids: CASSYSQLQETQYF. As DNA, the CDR3 is TGTGCCAGCAGTTACTCCCAGCTCCAAGAGACCCAGTACTTC.